This T cell receptor (beta chain) was recovered during a study of CD8 T cells in ankylosing spondylitis. This clonotype appeared a few times. TCRdb redid the calling of the 5' RACE reads with MiXCR, one entry per CDR3 protein. Counted here are a few hundred thousand distinct CDR3 sequences, under 25% occurring once; the ten biggest clones make up around 3.2%. V shed 3 bases and J shed 2 bases, with 2 bases lying between them. The germline V gene has CDR1 SQVTM and CDR2 ANQGSEA. The CDR3 runs 11 residues. The clonotype originates from a female donor with ankylosing spondylitis or in good health (not recorded which). The sample taken for sequencing was blood, either unsorted or a sorted T cell fraction (not recorded which). V gene TRBV29-1 combines with J gene TRBJ2-4; D uncertain. This CDR3 is CSVDTKNIQYF. For the CDR3, the DNA is TGCAGCGTTGACACCAAAAACATTCAGTACTTC.